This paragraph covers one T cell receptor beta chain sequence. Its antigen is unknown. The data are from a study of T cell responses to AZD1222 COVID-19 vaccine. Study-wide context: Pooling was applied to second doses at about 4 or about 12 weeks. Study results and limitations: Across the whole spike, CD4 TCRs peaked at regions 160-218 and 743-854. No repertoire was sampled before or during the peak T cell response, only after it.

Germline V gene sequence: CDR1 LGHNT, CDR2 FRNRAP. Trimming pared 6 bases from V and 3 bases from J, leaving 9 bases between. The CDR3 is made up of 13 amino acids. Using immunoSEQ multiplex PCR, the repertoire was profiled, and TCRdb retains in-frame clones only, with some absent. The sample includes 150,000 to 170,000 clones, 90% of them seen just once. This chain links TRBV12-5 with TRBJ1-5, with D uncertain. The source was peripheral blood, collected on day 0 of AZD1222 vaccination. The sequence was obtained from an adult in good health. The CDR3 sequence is CASGKGDNQPQHF. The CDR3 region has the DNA TGTGCTAGTGGCAAGGGAGACAATCAGCCCCAGCATTTT.